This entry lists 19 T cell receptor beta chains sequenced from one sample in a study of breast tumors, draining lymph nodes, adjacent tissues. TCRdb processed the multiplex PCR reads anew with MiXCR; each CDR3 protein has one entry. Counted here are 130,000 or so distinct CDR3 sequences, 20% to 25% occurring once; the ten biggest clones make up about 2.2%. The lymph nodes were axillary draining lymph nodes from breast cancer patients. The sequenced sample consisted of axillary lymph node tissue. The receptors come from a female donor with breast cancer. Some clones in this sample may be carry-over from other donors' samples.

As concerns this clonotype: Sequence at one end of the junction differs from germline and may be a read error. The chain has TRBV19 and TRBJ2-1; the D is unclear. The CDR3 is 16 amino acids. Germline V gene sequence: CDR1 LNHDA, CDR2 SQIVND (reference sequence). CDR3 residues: CASKGPGPFSYDEQFF. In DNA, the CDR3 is TGTGCCAGTAAAGGTCCTGGTCCTTTCTCCTACGATGAGCAGTTCTTC.

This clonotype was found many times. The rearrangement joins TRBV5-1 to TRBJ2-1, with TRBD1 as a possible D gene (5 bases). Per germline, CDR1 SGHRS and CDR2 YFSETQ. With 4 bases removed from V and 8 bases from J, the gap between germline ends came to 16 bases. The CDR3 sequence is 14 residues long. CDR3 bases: TGCGCCAGCAGCGATCGGACACCCTGGGATGAGCAGTTCTTC. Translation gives CASSDRTPWDEQFF.

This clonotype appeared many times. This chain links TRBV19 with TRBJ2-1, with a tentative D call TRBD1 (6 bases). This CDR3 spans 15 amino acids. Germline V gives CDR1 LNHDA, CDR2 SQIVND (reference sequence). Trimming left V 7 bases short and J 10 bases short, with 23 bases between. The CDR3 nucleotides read TGTGCCAGTACCCAGACAGGACTCACCAAGGGCGAGCAGTTCTTC. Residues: CASTQTGLTKGEQFF.

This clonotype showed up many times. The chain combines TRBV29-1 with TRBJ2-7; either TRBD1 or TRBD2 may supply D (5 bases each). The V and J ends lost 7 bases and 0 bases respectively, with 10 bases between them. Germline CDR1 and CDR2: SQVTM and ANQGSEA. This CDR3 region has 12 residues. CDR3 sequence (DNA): TGCAGCGGTGGGACGGACTCCTACGAGCAGTACTTC. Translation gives CSGGTDSYEQYF.

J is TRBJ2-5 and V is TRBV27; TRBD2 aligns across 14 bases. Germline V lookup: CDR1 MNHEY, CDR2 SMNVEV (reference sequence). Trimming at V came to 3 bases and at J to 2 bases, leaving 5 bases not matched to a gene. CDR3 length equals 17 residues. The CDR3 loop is CASSLGTSGRPQETQYF. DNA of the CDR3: TGTGCCAGCAGTTTGGGGACTAGCGGGAGACCTCAAGAGACCCAGTACTTC.

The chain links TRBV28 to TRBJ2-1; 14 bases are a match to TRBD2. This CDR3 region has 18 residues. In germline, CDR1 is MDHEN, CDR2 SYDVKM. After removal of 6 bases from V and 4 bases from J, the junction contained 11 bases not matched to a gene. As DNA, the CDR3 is TGTGCCAGCAGACCTGCCGCCCGGACTAGCGGGAGGTACAATGAGCAGTTCTTC. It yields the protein CASRPAARTSGRYNEQFF.

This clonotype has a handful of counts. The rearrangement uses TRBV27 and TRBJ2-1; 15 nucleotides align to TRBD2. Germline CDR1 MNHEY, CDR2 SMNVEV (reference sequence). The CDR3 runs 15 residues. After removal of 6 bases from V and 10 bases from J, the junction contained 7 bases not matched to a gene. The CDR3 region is CASRPGTSGRHEQFF. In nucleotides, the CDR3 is TGTGCCAGCAGACCCGGGACTAGCGGGAGGCACGAGCAGTTCTTC.

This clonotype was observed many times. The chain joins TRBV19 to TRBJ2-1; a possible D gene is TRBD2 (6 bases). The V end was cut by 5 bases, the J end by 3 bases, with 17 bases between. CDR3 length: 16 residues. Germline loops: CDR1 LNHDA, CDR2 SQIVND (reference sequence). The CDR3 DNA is TGTGCCAGTAGTCCCCGGGGCGGGACCTACTACAATGAGCAGTTCTTC. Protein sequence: CASSPRGGTYYNEQFF.

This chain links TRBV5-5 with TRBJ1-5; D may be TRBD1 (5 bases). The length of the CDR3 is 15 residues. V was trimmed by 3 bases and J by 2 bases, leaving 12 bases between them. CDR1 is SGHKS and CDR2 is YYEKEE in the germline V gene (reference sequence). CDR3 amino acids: CASSSEGRGNQPQHF. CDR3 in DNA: TGTGCCAGCAGCTCCGAGGGCAGGGGCAATCAGCCCCAGCATTTT. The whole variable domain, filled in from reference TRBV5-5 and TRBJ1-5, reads DAGVTQSPTHLIKTRGQQVTLRCSPISGHKSVSWYQQVLGQGPQFIFQYYEKEERGRGNFPDRFSARQFPNYSSELNVNALLLGDSALYLCASSSEGRGNQPQHFGDGTRLSIL.

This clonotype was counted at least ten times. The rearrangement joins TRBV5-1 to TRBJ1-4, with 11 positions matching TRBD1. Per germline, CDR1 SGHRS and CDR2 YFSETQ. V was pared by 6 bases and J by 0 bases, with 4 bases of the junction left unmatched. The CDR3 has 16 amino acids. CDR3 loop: CASKLGQGATNEKLFF. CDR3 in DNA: TGCGCCAGCAAACTGGGACAGGGGGCAACTAATGAAAAACTGTTTTTT.

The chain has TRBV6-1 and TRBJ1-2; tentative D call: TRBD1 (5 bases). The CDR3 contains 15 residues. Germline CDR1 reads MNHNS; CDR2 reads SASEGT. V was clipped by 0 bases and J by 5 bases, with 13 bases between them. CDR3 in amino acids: CASSEAPGGGYGYTF. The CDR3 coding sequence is TGTGCCAGCAGTGAAGCGCCGGGGGGGGGTTATGGCTACACCTTC.

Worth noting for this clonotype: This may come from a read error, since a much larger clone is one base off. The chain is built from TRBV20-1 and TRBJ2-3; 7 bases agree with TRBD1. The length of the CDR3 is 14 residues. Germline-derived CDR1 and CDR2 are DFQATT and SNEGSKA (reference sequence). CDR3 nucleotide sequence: TGCAGTGCTCTCCGACAGGGTCTAACAGGTACGCAGTATTTT. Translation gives CSALRQGLTGTQYF.

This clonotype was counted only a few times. This chain's CDR3 is CASNPSGSVDEQFF. In DNA form, the CDR3 reads TGTGCCAGCAACCCTAGCGGGAGTGTGGATGAGCAGTTCTTC. The genes are TRBV9 and TRBJ2-1; 10 positions agree with TRBD2. The CDR3 spans 14 residues. Germline trimming cut 6 bases from V and 8 bases from J; bases unmatched to any gene: 8. The V gene's germline CDR1 is SGDLS and CDR2 YYNGEE.

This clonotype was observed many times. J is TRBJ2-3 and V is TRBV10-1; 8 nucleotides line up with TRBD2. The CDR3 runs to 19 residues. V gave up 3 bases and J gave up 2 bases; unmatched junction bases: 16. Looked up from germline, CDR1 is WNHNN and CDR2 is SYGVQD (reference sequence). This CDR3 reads CASSDGGSGNYRSTDTQYF. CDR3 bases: TGCGCCAGCAGTGATGGGGGTAGCGGGAACTATCGTTCCACAGATACGCAGTATTTT.

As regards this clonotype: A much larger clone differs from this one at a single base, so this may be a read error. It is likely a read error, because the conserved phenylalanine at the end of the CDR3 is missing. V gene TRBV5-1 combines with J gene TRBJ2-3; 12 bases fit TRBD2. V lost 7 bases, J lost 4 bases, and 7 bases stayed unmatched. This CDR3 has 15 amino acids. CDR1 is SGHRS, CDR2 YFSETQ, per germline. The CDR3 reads CASAETSGGSDTQYS. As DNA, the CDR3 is TGCGCCAGCGCCGAGACTAGCGGGGGTTCAGATACGCAGTATTCT.

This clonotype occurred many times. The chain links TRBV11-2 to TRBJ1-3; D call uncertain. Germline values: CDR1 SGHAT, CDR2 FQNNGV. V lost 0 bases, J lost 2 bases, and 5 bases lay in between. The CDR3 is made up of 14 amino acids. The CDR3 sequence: CASSLERTGNTIYF. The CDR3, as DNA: TGTGCCAGCAGCTTAGAGCGGACTGGAAACACCATATATTTT.

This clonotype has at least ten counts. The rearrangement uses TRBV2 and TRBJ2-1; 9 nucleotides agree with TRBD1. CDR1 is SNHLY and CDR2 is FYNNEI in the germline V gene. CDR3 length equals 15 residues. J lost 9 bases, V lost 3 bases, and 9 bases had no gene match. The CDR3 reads CASSEFGTGMGEQFF. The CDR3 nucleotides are TGTGCCAGCAGTGAGTTTGGGACAGGGATGGGTGAGCAGTTCTTC.

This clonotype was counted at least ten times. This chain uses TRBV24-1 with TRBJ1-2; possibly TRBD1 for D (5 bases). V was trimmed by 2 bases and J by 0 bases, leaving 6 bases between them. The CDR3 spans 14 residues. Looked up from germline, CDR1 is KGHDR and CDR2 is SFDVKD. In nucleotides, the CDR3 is TGTGCCACCAGTGATTGGGGGACTAACTATGGCTACACCTTC. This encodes CATSDWGTNYGYTF.

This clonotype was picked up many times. The CDR3 nucleotides read TGTGCCAGCAGCTTAGCTTTCCACGAGCAGTACTTC. Protein sequence: CASSLAFHEQYF. The chain uses TRBV7-2 and TRBJ2-7; D uncertain. Germline CDR1 and CDR2: SGHTA and FQGNSA. The CDR3 totals 12 residues. V shed 0 bases and J shed 5 bases, with 5 bases lying between them.